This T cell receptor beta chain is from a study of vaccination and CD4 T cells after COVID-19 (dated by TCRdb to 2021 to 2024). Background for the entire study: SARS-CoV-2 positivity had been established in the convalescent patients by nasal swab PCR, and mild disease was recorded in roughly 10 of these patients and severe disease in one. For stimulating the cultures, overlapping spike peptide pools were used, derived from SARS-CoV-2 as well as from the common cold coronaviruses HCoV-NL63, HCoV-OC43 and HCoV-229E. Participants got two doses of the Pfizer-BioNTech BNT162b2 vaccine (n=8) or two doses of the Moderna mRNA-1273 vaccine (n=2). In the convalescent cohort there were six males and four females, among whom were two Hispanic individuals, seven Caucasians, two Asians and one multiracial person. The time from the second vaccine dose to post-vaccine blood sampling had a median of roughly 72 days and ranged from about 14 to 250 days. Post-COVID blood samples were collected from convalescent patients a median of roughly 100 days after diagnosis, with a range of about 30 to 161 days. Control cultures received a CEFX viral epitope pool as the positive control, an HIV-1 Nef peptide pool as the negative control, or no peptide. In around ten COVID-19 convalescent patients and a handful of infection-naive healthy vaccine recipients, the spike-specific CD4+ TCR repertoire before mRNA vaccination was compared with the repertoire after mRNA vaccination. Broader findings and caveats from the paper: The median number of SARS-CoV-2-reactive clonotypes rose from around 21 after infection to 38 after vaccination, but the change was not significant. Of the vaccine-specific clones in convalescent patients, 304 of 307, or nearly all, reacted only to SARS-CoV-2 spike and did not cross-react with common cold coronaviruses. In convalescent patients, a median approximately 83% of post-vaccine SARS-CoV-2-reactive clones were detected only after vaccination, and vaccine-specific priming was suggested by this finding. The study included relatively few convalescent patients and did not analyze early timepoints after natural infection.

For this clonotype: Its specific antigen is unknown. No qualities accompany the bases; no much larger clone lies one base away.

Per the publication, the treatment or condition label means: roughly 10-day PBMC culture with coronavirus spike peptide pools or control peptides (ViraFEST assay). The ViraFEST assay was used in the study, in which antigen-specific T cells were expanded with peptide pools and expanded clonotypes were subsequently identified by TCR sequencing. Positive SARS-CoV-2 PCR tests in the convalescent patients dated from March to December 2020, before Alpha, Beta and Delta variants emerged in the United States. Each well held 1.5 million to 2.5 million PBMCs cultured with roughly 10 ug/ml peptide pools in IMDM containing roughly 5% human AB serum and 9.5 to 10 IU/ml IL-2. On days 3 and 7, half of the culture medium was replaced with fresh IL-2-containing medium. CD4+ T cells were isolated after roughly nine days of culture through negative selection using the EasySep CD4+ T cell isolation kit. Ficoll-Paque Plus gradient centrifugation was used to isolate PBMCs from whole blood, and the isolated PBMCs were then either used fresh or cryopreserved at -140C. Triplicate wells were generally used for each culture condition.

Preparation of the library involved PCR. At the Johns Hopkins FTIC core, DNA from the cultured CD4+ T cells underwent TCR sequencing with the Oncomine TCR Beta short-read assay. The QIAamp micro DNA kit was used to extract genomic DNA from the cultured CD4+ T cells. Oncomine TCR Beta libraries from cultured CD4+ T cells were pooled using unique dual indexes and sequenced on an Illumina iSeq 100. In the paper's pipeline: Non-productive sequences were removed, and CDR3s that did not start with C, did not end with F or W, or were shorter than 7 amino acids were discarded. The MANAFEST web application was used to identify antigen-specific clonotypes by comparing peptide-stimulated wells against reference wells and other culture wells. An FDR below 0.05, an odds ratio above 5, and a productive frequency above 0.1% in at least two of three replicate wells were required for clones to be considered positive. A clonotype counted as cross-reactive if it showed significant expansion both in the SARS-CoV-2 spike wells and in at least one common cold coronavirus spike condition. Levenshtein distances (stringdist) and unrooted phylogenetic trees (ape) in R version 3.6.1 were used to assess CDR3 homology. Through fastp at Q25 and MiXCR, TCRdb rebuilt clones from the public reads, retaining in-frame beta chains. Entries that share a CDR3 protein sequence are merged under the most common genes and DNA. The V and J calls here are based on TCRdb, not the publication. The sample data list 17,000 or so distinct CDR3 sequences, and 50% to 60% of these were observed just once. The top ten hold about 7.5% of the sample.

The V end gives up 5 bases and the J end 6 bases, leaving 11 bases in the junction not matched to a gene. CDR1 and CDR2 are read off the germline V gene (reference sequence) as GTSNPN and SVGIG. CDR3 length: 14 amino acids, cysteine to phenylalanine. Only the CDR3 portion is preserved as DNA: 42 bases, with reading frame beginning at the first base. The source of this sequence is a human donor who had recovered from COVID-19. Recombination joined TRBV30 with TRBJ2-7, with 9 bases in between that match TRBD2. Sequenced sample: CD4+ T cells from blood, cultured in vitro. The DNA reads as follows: TGTGCCTGGGATAAGGCAGCGGGGGGAATCGAGCAGTACTTC. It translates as CAWDKAAGGIEQYF.